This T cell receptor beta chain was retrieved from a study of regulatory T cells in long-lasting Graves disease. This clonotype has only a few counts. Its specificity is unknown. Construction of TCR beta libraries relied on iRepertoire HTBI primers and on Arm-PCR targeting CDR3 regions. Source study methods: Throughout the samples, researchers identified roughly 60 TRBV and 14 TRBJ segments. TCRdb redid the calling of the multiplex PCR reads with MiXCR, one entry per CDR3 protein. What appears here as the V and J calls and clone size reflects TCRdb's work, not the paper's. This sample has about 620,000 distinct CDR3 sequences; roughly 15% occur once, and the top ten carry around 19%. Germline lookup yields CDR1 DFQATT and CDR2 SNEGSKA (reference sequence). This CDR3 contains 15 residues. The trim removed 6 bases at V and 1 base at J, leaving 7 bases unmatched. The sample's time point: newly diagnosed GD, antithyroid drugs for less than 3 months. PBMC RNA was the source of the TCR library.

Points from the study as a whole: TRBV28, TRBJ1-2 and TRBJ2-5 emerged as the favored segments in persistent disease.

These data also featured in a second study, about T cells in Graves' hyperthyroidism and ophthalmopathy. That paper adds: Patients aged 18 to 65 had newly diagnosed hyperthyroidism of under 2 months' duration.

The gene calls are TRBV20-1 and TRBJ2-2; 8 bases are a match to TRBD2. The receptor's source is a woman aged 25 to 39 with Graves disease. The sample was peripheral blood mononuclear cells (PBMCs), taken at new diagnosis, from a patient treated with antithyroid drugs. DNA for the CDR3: TGCAGTGCGACACTAGCGGCAAGGAACACCGGGGAGCTGTTTTTT. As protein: CSATLAARNTGELFF.